This T cell receptor (beta chain) was documented in a study of T cells in Graves' hyperthyroidism and ophthalmopathy. The table lists this clonotype with many counts. Amplification of TCR beta CDR3 regions was performed using RNA transcripts as template. The HTBI set primed first-round TCR CDR3 RT-PCR. TCRdb fed the multiplex PCR reads into MiXCR, producing one record per CDR3 protein. The repertoire consists of about 560,000 distinct CDR3 sequences, with roughly a sixth occurring once and the leading ten covering around 18%. Hyperthyroidism of Graves' type that showed no ophthalmopathy progression within 18 months was stable. Diagnosing involved the use of clinical symptoms, serum thyroxine and TRAb, thyroid ultrasound and orbital computed tomography. The V and J ends lost 6 bases and 2 bases, in that order; junction bases with no gene match: 10. Germline values: CDR1 MDHEN, CDR2 SYDVKM. CDR3 size: 17 residues.

The sample taken for sequencing was blood. This chain links TRBV28 with TRBJ2-6; 7 positions match TRBD1. This receptor was obtained from a woman younger than 35 with Graves' hyperthyroidism. The CDR3 region is CASSLLLGTAGANVLTF. In nucleotides, the CDR3 is TGTGCCAGCAGCCTCCTGCTAGGGACAGCTGGGGCCAACGTCCTGACTTTC.